The source of this TCR beta chain is a study of T cells in Graves' hyperthyroidism and ophthalmopathy. On the study more broadly: Peripheral blood samples were taken at initial diagnosis, prior to any treatment. Study-level findings and limits: Blood also showed most of the thyroid clonotypes that were expanded above 0.001. Onset of ophthalmopathy came a median around 6.5 months after the model predicted it.

V dropped 6 bases and J dropped 1 base, with 8 bases sitting between them. The CDR3 sequence is 13 residues long. Germline CDR1 and CDR2: KGHDR and SFDVKD. Stability of Graves' hyperthyroidism was defined as absent ophthalmopathy progression within 18 months. The CDR3 regions of TCR beta were amplified from RNA transcripts. Using the HTBI primer set, a first-round RT-PCR was run on the TCR CDR3. MiXCR was run by TCRdb on the multiplex PCR reads, yielding one entry per CDR3 protein. The sample lists about 420,000 distinct CDR3 sequences, less than 20% occurring once. This clonotype was found many times. Its antigen remains unidentified.

Specimen: blood. This TCR came from a woman aged 18-29 years with Graves' hyperthyroidism. The chain carries TRBV24-1 and TRBJ1-1; D remains ambiguous. In DNA form, the CDR3 reads TGTGCCACCAGTTTGGCTGGGAACACTGAAGCTTTCTTT. Residues: CATSLAGNTEAFF.